These 10 T cell receptor beta chains originate from one sample sequenced in a study of shared clonotypes between healthy human individuals. Assay: immunoSEQ multiplex PCR; the TCRdb copy retains only in-frame clones and omits some. The sample lists roughly 850,000 clones; around 96% were seen once. Terminally differentiated effector memory CD45RA+ cells were left out of the naive CD8 fraction, which was CD45RO-negative and positively selected for CCR7. The source material was naive CD8+ T cells sorted from blood. These receptors all stem from a man younger than 45 in good health.

This sequence joins TRBV27 and TRBJ2-2, with TRBD2 matching over 7 bases. Germline V lookup: CDR1 MNHEY, CDR2 SMNVEV (reference sequence). The CDR3 covers 15 residues. V lost 7 bases and J lost 2; bases outside the gene matches: 7. CDR3 region: CASMSLGLNTGELFF. For the CDR3, the DNA is TGTGCCAGCATGTCTCTGGGACTAAACACCGGGGAGCTGTTTTTT.

The chain couples TRBV7-9 to TRBJ1-2; TRBD1 matches at 11 bases. The ends lost 1 base at V and 4 bases at J; junction bases unmatched: 8. CDR3 length: 17 residues. Germline CDR1 and CDR2: SEHNR and FQNEAQ (reference sequence). The DNA for the CDR3 is TGTGCCAGCAGCTTAGAGGACAGGGGGCCCCTTGGCTATGGCTACACCTTC. This translates into CASSLEDRGPLGYGYTF.

Points on this clone: At one boundary the junction diverges from the germline segment, which might be a read error. V gene TRBV7-9 combines with J gene TRBJ2-5, with D possibly TRBD1 on 6 matching bases. Germline values: CDR1 SEHNR, CDR2 FQNEAQ (reference sequence). The CDR3 spans 17 residues. CDR3 in amino acids: CASTLVGRGRSEETQYF. The DNA for the CDR3 is TGTGCCAGCACCTTAGTTGGCAGGGGTCGAAGCGAAGAGACCCAGTACTTC.

The rearrangement uses TRBV7-2 and TRBJ2-1, with 8 bases fitting TRBD2. V gave up 1 base and J gave up 2 bases; unmatched junction bases: 10. The CDR3 has 18 amino acids. Germline V gene lookup returns CDR1 SGHTA and CDR2 FQGNSA. The CDR3 region is CASSLDPQIAGPYNEQFF. The CDR3 DNA sequence: TGTGCCAGCAGCTTAGACCCCCAGATAGCGGGACCCTACAATGAGCAGTTCTTC.

The CDR3 region is CASSLGVRGTEAEQYF. The DNA for the CDR3 is TGTGCCAGCAGCTTAGGGGTACGTGGGACGGAGGCTGAGCAGTACTTC. This sequence joins TRBV7-2 and TRBJ2-7, with D possibly being TRBD1 or TRBD2 (5 bases each). V shed 1 base and J shed 7 bases, with 20 bases lying between them. The CDR3 extends over 16 amino acids. CDR1 is SGHTA and CDR2 is FQGNSA in the germline V gene. Drawing the rest from reference TRBV7-2 and TRBJ2-7, the complete variable domain is GAGVSQSPSNKVTEKGKDVELRCDPISGHTALYWYRQSLGQGLEFLIYFQGNSAPDKSGLPSDRFSAERTGGSVSTLTIQRTQQEDSAVYLCASSLGVRGTEAEQYFGPGTRLTVT.

The chain couples TRBV7-9 to TRBJ2-7; 13 nucleotides line up with TRBD2. Unmatched junction bases numbered 11, after V lost 5 bases and J lost 4 bases. Germline CDR1 and CDR2: SEHNR and FQNEAQ (reference sequence). The CDR3 consists of 17 residues. The CDR3 coding sequence is TGTGCCAGCAGCCGATCCGGGACTAGCGGGATTCCATACGAGCAGTACTTC. As protein: CASSRSGTSGIPYEQYF.

The chain uses TRBV7-9 and TRBJ2-2; 11 bases agree with TRBD1. Trimming took 5 bases from V and 2 from J; bases not matched to a gene: 7. This CDR3 region has 17 residues. Germline V CDR1 and CDR2: SEHNR, FQNEAQ (reference sequence). This CDR3 reads CASSPGQGARNTGELFF. The CDR3, as DNA: TGTGCCAGCAGCCCAGGACAGGGGGCGCGAAACACCGGGGAGCTGTTTTTT.

The J gene is TRBJ2-7, the V gene TRBV25-1; 9 bases align to TRBD2. CDR1 is MGHDK and CDR2 is SYGVNS in the germline V gene. The CDR3 covers 15 residues. Trimming took 3 bases from V and 5 from J; bases not matched to a gene: 8. CDR3 loop: CASSDWSGGTHEQYF. The CDR3 DNA follows: TGTGCCAGCAGTGATTGGAGCGGGGGGACTCACGAGCAGTACTTC.

V is TRBV6-5 and J is TRBJ1-1; D is possibly TRBD1 (6 bases). The CDR3 length is 13 residues. Germline values: CDR1 MNHEY, CDR2 SVGAGI. Trimming removed 6 bases from V and 4 bases from J, with 12 bases in between. Here the CDR3 DNA reads TGTGCCAGCAGAGCGACAGGAACCACTGAAGCTTTCTTT. Its translation is CASRATGTTEAFF.

The rearrangement links TRBV27 to TRBJ2-7, with 9 bases matching TRBD2. Trimming at V came to 5 bases and at J to 3 bases, leaving 5 bases not matched to a gene. This CDR3 has 14 residues. The germline gives CDR1 MNHEY, CDR2 SMNVEV (reference sequence). The CDR3 loop is CASSPTSGIYEQYF. For the CDR3, the DNA is TGTGCCAGCAGTCCGACTAGCGGCATCTACGAGCAGTACTTC.